The clone carrying this T cell receptor (beta chain) was seen at least ten times. The antigen remains unidentified. CDR3 length equals 13 residues. CDR1 and CDR2 from the germline V gene are DFQATT and SNEGSKA (reference sequence). Trimming cost V 5 bases and J 3 bases; bases outside gene matches: 5. Amplification of TCR beta CDR3 regions was performed using RNA transcripts as template. First-round RT-PCR of the TCR CDR3 relied on the HTBI primer set. TCRdb independently ran MiXCR on the multiplex PCR reads; one entry per CDR3 protein. The table lists around 500,000 distinct CDR3 sequences, about 15% of them singletons, with 15% to 20% in the top ten. The study defined stable Graves' hyperthyroidism as no ophthalmopathy progression within 18 months. The data were obtained in a study of T cells in Graves' hyperthyroidism and ophthalmopathy. Study-wide results and limits: Most expanded thyroid clonotypes above 0.001 recurred in blood.

The sequence was obtained from a woman aged 18 to 35 with Graves' hyperthyroidism. Sequencing was carried out using blood. V gene TRBV20-1 combines with J gene TRBJ2-7; TRBD2 matches 9 bases. The DNA for the CDR3 is TGCAGTGCTCCCCCTAGCGGGGACTACGAGCAGTACTTC. Translation gives CSAPPSGDYEQYF.